Each of the 8 T cell receptor beta chains below was sequenced from the same sample in a study of shared clonotypes between healthy human individuals (dated by TCRdb to about 2020). CD8 naive samples were CD45RO-negative cells positively selected for CCR7, giving a CD45RA+CCR7+ population that excluded TemRA cells. Receptor amplification or capture employed the immunoSEQ multiplex PCR assay. The table comes from immuneACCESS by way of TCRdb, which keeps in-frame sequences with V and J called. Part of the clones is missing from these tables; in studies checked, under half for an unresolved V gene and the rest for unknown reasons. This sample is represented by around 2.1 million clones; about 92% of them were singletons. The ten top clones hold 1.7% of the sample. Sequencing was carried out using naive CD8+ T cells from PBMCs. The cell subset or site label here, explained by the study, means: CD45RA+CCR7+. The receptors come from a man aged 18 to 29 in good health. Some clones in this sample may be carry-over from other donors' samples.

The chain uses TRBV11-2 and TRBJ2-7; TRBD2 agrees at 8 bases. Germline-derived CDR1 and CDR2 are SGHAT and FQNNGV. V trimming: 1 base; J trimming: 4 bases; junction bases outside the gene matches: 9. The CDR3 runs to 16 residues. CDR3 loop: CASSLVSRGGPYEQYF. The CDR3 coding sequence is TGTGCCAGCAGCTTAGTCAGTCGGGGGGGACCTTACGAGCAGTACTTC.

V is TRBV7-3 and J is TRBJ1-6, with a weak D call TRBD1 (5 bases). Germline CDR1 reads SGHTA; CDR2 reads FQGTGA. V was pared by 2 bases and J by 6 bases, with 5 bases between. The CDR3 length is 13 residues. CDR3 coding DNA: TGTGCCAGCAGCTTAGGGGGTAATTCACCCCTCCACTTT. It is translated as CASSLGGNSPLHF. Drawing the rest from reference TRBV7-3 and TRBJ1-6, the complete variable domain is GAGVSQTPSNKVTEKGKYVELRCDPISGHTALYWYRQSLGQGPEFLIYFQGTGAADDSGLPNDRFFAVRPEGSVSTLKIQRTERGDSAVYLCASSLGGNSPLHFGNGTRLTVT.

The rearrangement links TRBV5-5 to TRBJ2-1; TRBD2 aligns across 9 bases. V was clipped by 4 bases and J by 4 bases; unmatched bases: 9. This CDR3 is built from 16 residues. Germline CDR1 reads SGHKS; CDR2 reads YYEKEE (reference sequence). For the CDR3, the DNA is TGTGCCAGCAGCCCGGGACTAGCCGGGAGGTACAATGAGCAGTTCTTC. Its protein is CASSPGLAGRYNEQFF.

Worth noting for this clone: Other DNA sequences from this sample encode an identical CDR3 as well. The chain employs TRBV6-6 and TRBJ2-7, with a weak D call TRBD1 (6 bases). Between the trimmed V and J ends, which lost 0 bases and 1 base, there was a span of 10 bases. Germline V gene lookup returns CDR1 MNHNY and CDR2 SVGAGI (reference sequence). This CDR3 spans 15 amino acids. CDR3 in amino acids: CASSYSLTGSYEQYF. In nucleotides, the CDR3 is TGTGCCAGCAGTTACTCCCTGACAGGATCCTACGAGCAGTACTTC.

The CDR3 here is CASSQDSFRLGYNEQFF. DNA for the CDR3: TGCGCCAGCAGCCAAGACTCCTTCCGGCTAGGTTACAATGAGCAGTTCTTC. The V call is TRBV4-3, the J call TRBJ2-1; D remains ambiguous. This CDR3 has 17 residues. The germline V gene has CDR1 LGHNA and CDR2 YSLEER. The V end lost 0 bases, the J end lost 4 bases, and 16 bases lay between the germline ends.

This clone showed up just a few times. The rearrangement links TRBV30 to TRBJ1-1, with D unclear. Germline V gene sequence: CDR1 GTSNPN, CDR2 SVGIG (reference sequence). V was shortened by 2 bases and J by 1 base, with 11 bases between the two germline ends. CDR3 length equals 14 residues. The chain's CDR3 is CAWSLSVGNTEAFF. CDR3 bases: TGTGCCTGGAGTCTCTCGGTGGGGAACACTGAAGCTTTCTTT.

The J gene is TRBJ2-1, the V gene TRBV5-5; D remains ambiguous. Germline-derived CDR1 and CDR2 are SGHKS and YYEKEE (reference sequence). This CDR3 comprises 14 residues. V was trimmed by 3 bases and J by 7 bases, leaving 14 bases between them. The CDR3 is CASSSDLIGNEQFF. DNA of the CDR3: TGTGCCAGCAGCTCCGACTTGATTGGGAATGAGCAGTTCTTC.

The genes are TRBV6-6 and TRBJ2-5; D is unresolved. Trimming took off 2 bases at V and 8 bases at J, with 18 bases between the two ends. The CDR3 contains 15 residues. The germline gives CDR1 MNHNY, CDR2 SVGAGI (reference sequence). The CDR3 is CASSYGDGSHPTQYF. For the CDR3, the DNA is TGTGCCAGCAGTTACGGAGACGGATCCCACCCCACCCAGTACTTC.